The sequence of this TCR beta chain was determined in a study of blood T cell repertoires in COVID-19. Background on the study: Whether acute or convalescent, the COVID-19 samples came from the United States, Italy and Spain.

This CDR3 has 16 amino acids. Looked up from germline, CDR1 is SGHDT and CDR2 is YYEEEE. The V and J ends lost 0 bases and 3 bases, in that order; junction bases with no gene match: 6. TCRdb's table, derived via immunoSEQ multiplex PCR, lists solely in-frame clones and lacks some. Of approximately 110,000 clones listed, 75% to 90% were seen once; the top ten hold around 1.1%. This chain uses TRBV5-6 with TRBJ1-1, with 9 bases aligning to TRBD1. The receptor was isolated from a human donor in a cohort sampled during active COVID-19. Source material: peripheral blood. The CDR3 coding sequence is TGTGCCAGCAGCTTGGGGGGGACAGGGAGATACACTGAAGCTTTCTTT. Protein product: CASSLGGTGRYTEAFF.